Shown below are 2 T cell receptor beta chains from a single sample sequenced in a study of identical twins listed by TCRdb under 2016. Libraries came from 5' RACE. The data were produced on an Illumina HiSeq 2000. The raw public reads went through TCRdb reprocessing: fastp at Q25, MiXCR clone calling, in-frame beta chains kept. Rows are unified per CDR3 protein, each entry keeping the most common DNA and genes. For this sample the table gives 200,000 to 300,000 distinct CDR3 sequences, of which roughly 7.5% were detected only once. The ten largest clones capture 5% to 6% of the sample. This sample was shared with a second study, whose subject was yellow fever vaccine responses in identical twins.

Sequenced: CD8+ T cells sorted from blood. Source of these receptors: a woman younger than 30 in good health.

This clonotype was observed a few times. This rearrangement joins TRBV27 to TRBJ1-2; D unclear. The CDR3 is 13 residues long. Germline V CDR1 and CDR2: MNHEY, SMNVEV (reference sequence). V was shortened by 3 bases and J by 0 bases, with 5 bases between the two germline ends. This CDR3 reads CASSFGSNYGYTF. CDR3 in DNA: TGTGCCAGCAGTTTCGGGTCTAACTATGGCTACACCTTC.

The chain has TRBV13 and TRBJ2-2, with D uncertain. Germline values: CDR1 PRHDT, CDR2 FYEKMQ (reference sequence). With 5 bases removed from V and 6 bases from J, the gap between germline ends came to 10 bases. This CDR3 contains 13 residues. CDR3 sequence: CASSLRTAGELFF. Here the CDR3 DNA reads TGTGCCAGCAGCCTACGAACGGCCGGGGAGCTGTTTTTT.